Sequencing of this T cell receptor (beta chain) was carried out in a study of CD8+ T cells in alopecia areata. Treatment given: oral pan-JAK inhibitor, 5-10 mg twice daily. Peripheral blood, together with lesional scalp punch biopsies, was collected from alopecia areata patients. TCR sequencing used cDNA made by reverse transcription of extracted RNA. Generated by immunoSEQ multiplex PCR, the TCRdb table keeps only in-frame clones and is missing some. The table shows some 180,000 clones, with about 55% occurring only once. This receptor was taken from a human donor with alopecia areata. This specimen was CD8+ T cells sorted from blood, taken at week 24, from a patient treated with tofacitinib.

The CDR3 DNA reads TGTGCCAGCAGCAGAACAGGGGATGGGAGCAATCAGCCCCAGCATTTT. This gives the protein CASSRTGDGSNQPQHF. The chain links TRBV27 to TRBJ1-5; 7 bases map to TRBD1. CDR3 length: 16 amino acids. J gave up 1 base and V 6 bases, and 9 bases lay outside the gene matches. Germline V CDR1 and CDR2: MNHEY, SMNVEV (reference sequence).